The entry below gives a single TCR beta chain sequence along with its context. These data originate in a study of neoadjuvant anti-PD-1 for oral cavity cancer. Indicated time point: after neoadjuvant nivolumab, at surgical resection. CDR1 MGHDK and CDR2 SYGVNS come from the germline V gene. Trimming cost V 2 bases and J 3 bases, with 19 bases left between them. The CDR3 covers 17 residues. TCRdb's table, derived via immunoSEQ multiplex PCR, lists solely in-frame clones and lacks some. Seen here are some 70,000 clones, about 85% observed once, and the top ten hold 3% to 3.5%. The rearrangement uses TRBV25-1 and TRBJ1-1, with a tentative D call TRBD1 (5 bases). The TCR comes from a person aged 35 to 85 with oral cavity squamous cell carcinoma. This specimen was PBMCs, taken after nivolumab (anti-PD-1) treatment. CDR3 protein: CASSEIGLQGGYTEAFF. CDR3 sequence (DNA): TGTGCCAGCAGTGAAATCGGCCTCCAGGGCGGCTACACTGAAGCTTTCTTT.